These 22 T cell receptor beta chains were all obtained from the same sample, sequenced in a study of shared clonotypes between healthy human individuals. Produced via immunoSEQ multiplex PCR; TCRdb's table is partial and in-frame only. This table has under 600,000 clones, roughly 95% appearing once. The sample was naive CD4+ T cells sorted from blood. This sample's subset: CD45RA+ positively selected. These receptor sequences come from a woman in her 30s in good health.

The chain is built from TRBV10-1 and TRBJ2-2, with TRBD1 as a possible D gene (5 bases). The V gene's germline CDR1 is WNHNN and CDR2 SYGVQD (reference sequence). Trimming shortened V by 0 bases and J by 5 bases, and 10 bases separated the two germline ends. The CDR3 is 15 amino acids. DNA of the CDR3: TGCGCCAGCAGTGAGTCCCTCGGACAAACCGGGGAGCTGTTTTTT. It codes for CASSESLGQTGELFF.

CDR3 DNA: TGCGCCAGCAGCCACCCGAATCTGGGGGCCGGGACTGAAGCTTTCTTT. Protein: CASSHPNLGAGTEAFF. The gene calls are TRBV4-1 and TRBJ1-1; TRBD1 might be the D (6 bases). Germline V lookup: CDR1 MGHRA, CDR2 YSYEKL. The V and J ends lost 3 bases and 5 bases respectively, with 19 bases between them. The CDR3 contains 16 residues.

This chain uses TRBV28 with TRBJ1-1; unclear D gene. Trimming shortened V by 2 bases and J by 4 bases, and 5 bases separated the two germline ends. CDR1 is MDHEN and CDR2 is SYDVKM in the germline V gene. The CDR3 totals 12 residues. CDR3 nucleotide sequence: TGTGCCAGCAGTTTACTTGTCACTGAAGCTTTCTTT. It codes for CASSLLVTEAFF.

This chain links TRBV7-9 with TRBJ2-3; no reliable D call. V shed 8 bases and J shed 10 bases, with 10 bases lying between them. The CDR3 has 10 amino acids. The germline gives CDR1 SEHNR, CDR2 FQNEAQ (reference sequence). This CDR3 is CASPGPAQYF. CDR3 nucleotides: TGTGCCAGCCCCGGGCCCGCGCAGTATTTT. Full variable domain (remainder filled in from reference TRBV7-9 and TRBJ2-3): DTGVSQNPRHKITKRGQNVTFRCDPISEHNRLYWYRQTLGQGPEFLTYFQNEAQLEKSRLLSDRFSAERPKGSFSTLEIQRTEQGDSAMYLCASPGPAQYFGPGTRLTVL.

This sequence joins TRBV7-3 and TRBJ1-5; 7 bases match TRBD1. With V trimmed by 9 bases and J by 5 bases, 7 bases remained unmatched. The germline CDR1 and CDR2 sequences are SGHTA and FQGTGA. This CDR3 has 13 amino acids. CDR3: CARGRQGHQPQHF. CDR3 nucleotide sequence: TGTGCCAGGGGAAGACAGGGTCATCAGCCCCAGCATTTT.

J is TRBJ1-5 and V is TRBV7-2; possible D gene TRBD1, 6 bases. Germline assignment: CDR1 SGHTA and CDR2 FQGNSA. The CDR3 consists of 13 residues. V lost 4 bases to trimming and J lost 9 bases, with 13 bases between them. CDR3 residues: CASSSTGSWPQHF. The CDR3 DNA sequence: TGTGCCAGCAGCTCAACAGGGAGTTGGCCCCAGCATTTT.

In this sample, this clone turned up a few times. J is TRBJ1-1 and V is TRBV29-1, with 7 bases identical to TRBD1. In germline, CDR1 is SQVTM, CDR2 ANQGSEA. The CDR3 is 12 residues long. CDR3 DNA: TGCAGTGCGGGACAGCCTAACACTGAAGCTTTCTTT. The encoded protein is CSAGQPNTEAFF.

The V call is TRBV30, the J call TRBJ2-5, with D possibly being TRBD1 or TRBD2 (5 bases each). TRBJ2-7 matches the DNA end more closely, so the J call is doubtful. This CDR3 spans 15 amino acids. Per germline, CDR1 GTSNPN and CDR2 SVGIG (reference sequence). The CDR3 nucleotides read TGTGCCTGGAGTCCCCGTTGGGACCGGGTCTTCGAGCAGTACTTC. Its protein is CAWSPRWDRVFEQYF.

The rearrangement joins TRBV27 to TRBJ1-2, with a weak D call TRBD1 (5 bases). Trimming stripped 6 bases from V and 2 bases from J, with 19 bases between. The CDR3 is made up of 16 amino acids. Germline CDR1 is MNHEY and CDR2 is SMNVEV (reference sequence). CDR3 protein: CASRSPGMVGNYGYTF. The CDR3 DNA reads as TGTGCCAGCAGATCCCCAGGGATGGTGGGAAACTATGGCTACACCTTC.

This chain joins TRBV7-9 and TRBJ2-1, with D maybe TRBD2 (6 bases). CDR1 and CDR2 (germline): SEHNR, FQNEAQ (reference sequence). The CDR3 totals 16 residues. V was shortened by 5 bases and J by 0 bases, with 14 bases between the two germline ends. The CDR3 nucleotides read TGTGCCAGCAGCCCGGGACTGTACAGCTCCTACAATGAGCAGTTCTTC. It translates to CASSPGLYSSYNEQFF.

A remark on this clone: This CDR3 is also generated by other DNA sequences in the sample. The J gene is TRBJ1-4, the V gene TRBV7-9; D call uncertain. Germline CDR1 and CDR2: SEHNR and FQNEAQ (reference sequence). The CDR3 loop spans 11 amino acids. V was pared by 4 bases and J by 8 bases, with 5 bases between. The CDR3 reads CASSSGEKLFF. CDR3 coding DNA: TGTGCCAGCAGCTCCGGAGAAAAACTGTTTTTT.

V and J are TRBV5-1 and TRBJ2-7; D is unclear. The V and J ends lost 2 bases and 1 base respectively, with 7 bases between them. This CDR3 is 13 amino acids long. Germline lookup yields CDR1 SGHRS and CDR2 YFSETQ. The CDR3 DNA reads TGCGCCAGCAGCTTCGACTCTTCCTACGAGCAGTACTTC. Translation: CASSFDSSYEQYF.

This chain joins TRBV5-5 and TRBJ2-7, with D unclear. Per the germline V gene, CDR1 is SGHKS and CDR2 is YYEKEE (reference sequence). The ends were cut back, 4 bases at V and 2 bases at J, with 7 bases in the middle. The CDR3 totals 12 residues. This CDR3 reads CASSENAYEQYF. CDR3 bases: TGTGCCAGCAGCGAAAATGCCTACGAGCAGTACTTC.

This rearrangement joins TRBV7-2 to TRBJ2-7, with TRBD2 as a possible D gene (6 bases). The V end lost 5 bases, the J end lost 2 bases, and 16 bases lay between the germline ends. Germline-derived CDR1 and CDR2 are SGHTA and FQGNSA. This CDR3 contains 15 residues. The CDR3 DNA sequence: TGTGCCAGCAGCCTCGGGAGCGGCGGAGCCTACGAGCAGTACTTC. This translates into CASSLGSGGAYEQYF.

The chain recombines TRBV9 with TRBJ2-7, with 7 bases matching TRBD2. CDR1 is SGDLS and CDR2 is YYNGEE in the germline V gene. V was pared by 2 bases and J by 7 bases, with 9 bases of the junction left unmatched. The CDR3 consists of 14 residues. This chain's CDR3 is CASSVSGTGGEQYF. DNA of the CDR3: TGTGCCAGCAGCGTCAGCGGGACTGGGGGGGAGCAGTACTTC.

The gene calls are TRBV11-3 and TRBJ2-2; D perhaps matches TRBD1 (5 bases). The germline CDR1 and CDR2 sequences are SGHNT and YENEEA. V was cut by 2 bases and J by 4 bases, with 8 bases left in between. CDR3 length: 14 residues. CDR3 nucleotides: TGTGCCAGCAGCTTACAGGGCGCCACCGGGGAGCTGTTTTTT. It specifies CASSLQGATGELFF.

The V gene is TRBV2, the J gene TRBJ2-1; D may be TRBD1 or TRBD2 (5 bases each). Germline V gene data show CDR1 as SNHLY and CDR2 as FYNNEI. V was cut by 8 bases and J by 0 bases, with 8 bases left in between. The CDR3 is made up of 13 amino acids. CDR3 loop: CASGTVSYNEQFF. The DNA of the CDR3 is TGTGCCAGCGGGACCGTCTCCTACAATGAGCAGTTCTTC. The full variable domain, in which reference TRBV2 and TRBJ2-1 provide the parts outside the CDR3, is EPEVTQTPSHQVTQMGQEVILRCVPISNHLYFYWYRQILGQKVEFLVSFYNNEISEKSEIFDDQFSVERPDGSNFTLKIRSTKLEDSAMYFCASGTVSYNEQFFGPGTRLTVL.

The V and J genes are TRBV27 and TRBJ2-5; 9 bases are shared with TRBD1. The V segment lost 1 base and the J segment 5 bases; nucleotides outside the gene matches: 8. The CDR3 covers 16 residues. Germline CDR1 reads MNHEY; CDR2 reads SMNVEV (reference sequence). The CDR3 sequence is CASSLFKQGAGETQYF. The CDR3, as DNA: TGTGCCAGCAGTTTATTCAAACAGGGGGCGGGGGAGACCCAGTACTTC.

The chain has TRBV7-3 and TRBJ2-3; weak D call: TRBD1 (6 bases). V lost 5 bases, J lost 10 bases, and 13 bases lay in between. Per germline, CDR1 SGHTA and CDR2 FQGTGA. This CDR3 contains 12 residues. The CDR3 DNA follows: TGTGCCAGCAGCCCCGACAGGTTATCGCAGTATTTT. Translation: CASSPDRLSQYF.

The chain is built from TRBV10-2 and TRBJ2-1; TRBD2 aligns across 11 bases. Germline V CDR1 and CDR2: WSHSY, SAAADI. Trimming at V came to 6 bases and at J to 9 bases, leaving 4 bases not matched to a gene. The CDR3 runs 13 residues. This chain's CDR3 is CASRETSGVEQFF. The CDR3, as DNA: TGCGCCAGCAGGGAGACTAGCGGGGTTGAGCAGTTCTTC.

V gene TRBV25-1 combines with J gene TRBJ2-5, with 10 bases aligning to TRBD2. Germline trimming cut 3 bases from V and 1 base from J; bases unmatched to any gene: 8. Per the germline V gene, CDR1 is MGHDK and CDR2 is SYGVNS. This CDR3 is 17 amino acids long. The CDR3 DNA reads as TGTGCCAGCAGTGACCCGCGGACTAGCGGAACCCAAGAGACCCAGTACTTC. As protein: CASSDPRTSGTQETQYF.

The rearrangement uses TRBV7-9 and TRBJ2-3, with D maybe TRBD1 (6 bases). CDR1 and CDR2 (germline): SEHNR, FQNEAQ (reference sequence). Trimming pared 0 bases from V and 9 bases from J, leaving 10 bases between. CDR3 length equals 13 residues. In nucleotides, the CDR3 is TGTGCCAGCAGCTTAGCTCCTGGGACAACGCAGTATTTT. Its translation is CASSLAPGTTQYF.